This T cell receptor (beta chain) was profiled in a study of blood T cell repertoires in COVID-19. Study information: Acute and convalescent COVID-19 specimens originated in the United States, Italy and Spain. Nucleic acid was either cDNA or gDNA, and it came from T cells, B-cell-depleted T cells, or PBMCs.

Per the original methods: Amplification of reference gene primers provided the estimated nucleated cell counts. Some clones are missing from TCRdb's copy, which holds only in-frame ones; the method was immunoSEQ multiplex PCR. V, J and clone size reflect that table, while D and trimming were determined from the DNA. This table holds fewer than 200,000 clones, approximately 80% found once. This CDR3 has 15 amino acids. Germline V gene lookup returns CDR1 SGHTA and CDR2 FQGNSA. Between the trimmed V and J ends, which lost 1 base and 4 bases, there was a span of 11 bases. Followed longitudinally, the Seattle patients had been enrolled during active infection.

The sequencing input was peripheral blood. The receptor's source is a woman aged 35 to 49 with COVID-19, enrolled during active disease. The chain couples TRBV7-2 to TRBJ1-5; D remains unclear. The DNA of the CDR3 is TGTGCCAGCAGCTTAGAGTCCACCCTAAATCAGCCCCAGCATTTT. Translated, it gives CASSLESTLNQPQHF.